Below, one T cell receptor beta chain is given with its context. Its cognate antigen is unknown. TCR alpha and TCR beta cDNA libraries with sample barcodes and UMIs came from 5'RACE using constant-segment primers. TCRdb recomputed calls from the 5' RACE reads with MiXCR, one row per CDR3 protein. The sample lists 530,000 or so distinct CDR3 sequences; 17% were seen once. This sample stems from a study of T-cell memory formation after mild COVID-19. Study information: Largely donor-specific sequence clusters came from a couple of donors. The study's findings and limits: Clones contracting day 15 to 85 were balanced CD4/CD8; later expanders leaned CD4+.

The CDR3 is made up of 18 amino acids. Trimming took 1 base from V and 0 from J; bases not matched to a gene: 10. J is TRBJ2-3 and V is TRBV23-1; 7 nucleotides align to TRBD2. TRBV23-1 is an ORF, and what it does is uncertain. This clonotype was sampled from an adult woman who had mild COVID-19 (a few samples of this study predate the infection). Cell type and time point are not known. Sequenced: PBMCs or a T cell subset sorted from them (not recorded which). CDR3 DNA: TGCGCCAGCAGTCAATTTGGGGGGGACGTCCATAGCACAGATACGCAGTATTTT. It translates to CASSQFGGDVHSTDTQYF.